What follows are 16 T cell receptor beta chains derived from one specimen sequenced in a study of T cells in Graves' hyperthyroidism and ophthalmopathy. What was amplified from RNA transcripts were TCR beta CDR3 regions. The primer set for the first-round RT-PCR of the TCR CDR3 was HTBI. TCRdb reanalysed the multiplex PCR reads using MiXCR and keeps one entry per CDR3 protein. This table holds 400,000 or so distinct CDR3 sequences, 13% to 15% found once. Material for sequencing was blood. The receptors come from a woman in her twenties or thirties with Graves' ophthalmopathy.

This clonotype came up a few times. The J gene is TRBJ2-5, the V gene TRBV5-5, with D perhaps matching TRBD2 (6 bases). Germline V gene lookup returns CDR1 SGHKS and CDR2 YYEKEE (reference sequence). The CDR3 consists of 14 residues. Trimming shortened V by 5 bases and J by 2 bases, and 13 bases separated the two germline ends. The CDR3 region is CASSLLATQETQYF. CDR3 sequence (DNA): TGTGCCAGCAGTTTACTAGCAACACAAGAGACCCAGTACTTC. The full variable domain, its missing parts supplied by reference TRBV5-5 and TRBJ2-5, is DAGVTQSPTHLIKTRGQQVTLRCSPISGHKSVSWYQQVLGQGPQFIFQYYEKEERGRGNFPDRFSARQFPNYSSELNVNALLLGDSALYLCASSLLATQETQYFGPGTRLLVL.

This clonotype has at least ten counts. V is TRBV7-2 and J is TRBJ2-3, with 7 nucleotides matching TRBD1. Germline CDR1 is SGHTA and CDR2 is FQGNSA. J was trimmed by 2 bases and V by 2 bases; bases with no gene match: 7. The CDR3 is 16 amino acids. CDR3 in amino acids: CASSLTGTAHTDTQYF. In DNA, the CDR3 is TGTGCCAGCAGCTTAACCGGGACAGCACACACAGATACGCAGTATTTT. Looking up the rest from reference TRBV7-2 and TRBJ2-3 gives the full variable domain: GAGVSQSPSNKVTEKGKDVELRCDPISGHTALYWYRQSLGQGLEFLIYFQGNSAPDKSGLPSDRFSAERTGGSVSTLTIQRTQQEDSAVYLCASSLTGTAHTDTQYFGPGTRLTVL.

This clonotype has just a few counts. J is TRBJ2-7 and V is TRBV27; D is perhaps TRBD1 (7 bases). From germline, CDR1 is MNHEY and CDR2 SMNVEV (reference sequence). The CDR3 sequence is 17 residues long. Between the trimmed V and J ends, which lost 5 bases and 7 bases, there was a span of 27 bases. CDR3 in DNA: TGTGCCAGCAGTCCCAAACACCGGGACAGCGCTCGGGGGGAGCAGTACTTC. Encoded protein: CASSPKHRDSARGEQYF.

This clonotype was recorded at least ten times. V is TRBV12-3 or TRBV12-4 and J is TRBJ1-1; 10 bases map to TRBD1. V lost 3 bases and J lost 8; bases outside the gene matches: 3. The CDR3 is 13 residues long. The CDR3 loop is CASSLGQGLEAFF. CDR3 nucleotides: TGTGCCAGCAGTTTGGGACAGGGGCTGGAAGCTTTCTTT.

The V gene is TRBV12-5, the J gene TRBJ2-7; 11 bases are shared with TRBD2. Trimming removed 2 bases from V and 3 bases from J; junction bases left unmatched: 3. Germline V gene data show CDR1 as LGHNT and CDR2 as FRNRAP. This CDR3 spans 15 amino acids. CDR3 DNA: TGTGCTAGTGGTTTGACTAGCGGGGGAGGCTACGAGCAGTACTTC. This translates into CASGLTSGGGYEQYF.

This clonotype was detected many times. The chain links TRBV7-8 to TRBJ2-1; possibly TRBD2 for D (5 bases). This CDR3 is 14 amino acids long. Trimming cost V 5 bases and J 7 bases, with 15 bases left between them. Looked up from germline, CDR1 is SGHVS and CDR2 is FQNEAQ. The CDR3 nucleotides are TGTGCCAGCAGCCCACACGAGGGAAGTAATGAGCAGTTCTTC. This translates into CASSPHEGSNEQFF. The variable domain in full, with the rest retrieved from reference TRBV7-8 and TRBJ2-1, is GAGVSQSPRYKVAKRGQDVALRCDPISGHVSLFWYQQALGQGPEFLTYFQNEAQLDKSGLPSDRFFAERPEGSVSTLKIQRTQQEDSAVYLCASSPHEGSNEQFFGPGTRLTVL.

This clonotype was counted at least ten times. The chain recombines TRBV28 with TRBJ2-3, with TRBD2 identical over 10 bases. The germline CDR1 and CDR2 sequences are MDHEN and SYDVKM. The V segment lost 7 bases and the J segment 3 bases; nucleotides outside the gene matches: 4. CDR3 length: 14 amino acids. CDR3 protein: CASTQLAGTDTQYF. In DNA, the CDR3 is TGTGCCAGCACCCAACTAGCGGGAACAGATACGCAGTATTTT. Using reference TRBV28 and TRBJ2-3 for the parts outside the CDR3, the full variable domain is DVKVTQSSRYLVKRTGEKVFLECVQDMDHENMFWYRQDPGLGLRLIYFSYDVKMKEKGDIPEGYSVSREKKERFSLILESASTNQTSMYLCASTQLAGTDTQYFGPGTRLTVL.

The table lists this clonotype with many counts. The chain couples TRBV28 to TRBJ1-4, with D unclear. V dropped 3 bases and J dropped 8 bases, with 10 bases sitting between them. Germline assignment: CDR1 MDHEN and CDR2 SYDVKM. The CDR3 spans 13 residues. CDR3 region: CASSFEKGEKLFF. The CDR3 bases are TGTGCCAGCAGTTTCGAGAAAGGGGAAAAACTGTTTTTT.

Many counts were recorded for this clonotype. V gene TRBV10-3 combines with J gene TRBJ2-3; the D is unclear. The V end lost 4 bases, the J end lost 2 bases, and 25 bases lay between the germline ends. The CDR3 is 19 amino acids. Germline CDR1 ENHRY, CDR2 SYGVKD. The CDR3 loop is CAISGAGTPPSPNTDTQYF. The DNA of the CDR3 is TGTGCCATCAGTGGGGCAGGTACCCCGCCTTCCCCAAACACAGATACGCAGTATTTT.

In this sample, this clonotype turned up many times. The V call is TRBV28, the J call TRBJ1-4, with D possibly being TRBD1 (6 bases). The length of the CDR3 is 18 residues. CDR1 and CDR2 from the germline V gene are MDHEN and SYDVKM. With 6 bases removed from V and 4 bases from J, the gap between germline ends came to 24 bases. The CDR3 is CASSAGRGTARDNEKLFF. The DNA of the CDR3 is TGTGCCAGCAGCGCGGGTAGGGGGACGGCTCGGGATAATGAAAAACTGTTTTTT.

This clonotype has ten or more counts. This chain uses TRBV3-1 with TRBJ2-1; D is perhaps TRBD2 (6 bases). The CDR3 has 16 amino acids. Germline assignment: CDR1 LGHDT and CDR2 YNNKEL (reference sequence). The V end lost 0 bases, the J end lost 4 bases, and 13 bases lay between the germline ends. DNA of the CDR3: TGTGCCAGCAGCCAAGATGGGCTAGCGCATTACAATGAGCAGTTCTTC. It is translated as CASSQDGLAHYNEQFF.

Many counts were recorded for this clonotype. DNA for the CDR3: TGTGCCAGCAGCAACAATAATCCGGGACTAGCGGGGGGATACGAGCAGTACTTC. It encodes CASSNNNPGLAGGYEQYF. The V gene is TRBV7-2, the J gene TRBJ2-7, with 15 positions matching TRBD2. The germline gives CDR1 SGHTA, CDR2 FQGNSA. V was clipped by 5 bases and J by 4 bases; unmatched bases: 12. The CDR3 covers 18 residues.

The V and J genes are TRBV20-1 and TRBJ2-7; TRBD2 matches at 13 bases. Germline-derived CDR1 and CDR2 are DFQATT and SNEGSKA (reference sequence). The CDR3 sequence is 15 residues long. With V trimmed by 6 bases and J by 6 bases, 11 bases remained unmatched. CDR3 sequence reads: CSAEPTSGGASEQYF. As DNA, the CDR3 is TGCAGTGCGGAACCCACTAGCGGGGGGGCTTCCGAGCAGTACTTC.

This clonotype came up many times. This CDR3 is CSAPTGAVGNTIYF. CDR3 DNA sequence: TGCAGTGCGCCGACAGGGGCGGTTGGAAACACCATATATTTT. V and J are TRBV20-1 and TRBJ1-3; 8 nucleotides agree with TRBD1. After removal of 6 bases from V and 3 bases from J, the junction contained 7 bases not matched to a gene. CDR3 length: 14 amino acids. Germline V gene lookup returns CDR1 DFQATT and CDR2 SNEGSKA (reference sequence).

This clonotype occurred many times. CDR3 in DNA: TGCAGTGCTAGAAAGCGGCAAGAGACCCAGTACTTC. Its translation: CSARKRQETQYF. This rearrangement joins TRBV20-1 to TRBJ2-5, with D perhaps TRBD2 (5 bases). The V end was cut by 2 bases, the J end by 2 bases, with 6 bases between. Per germline, CDR1 DFQATT and CDR2 SNEGSKA (reference sequence). This CDR3 region has 12 residues.

This clonotype has a count of ten or more. The chain combines TRBV10-1 with TRBJ2-7, with D perhaps TRBD1 (5 bases). Germline V gene sequence: CDR1 WNHNN, CDR2 SYGVQD (reference sequence). V was pared by 4 bases and J by 2 bases, with 15 bases between. This CDR3 comprises 15 residues. CDR3 residues: CASSVEGVFTYEQYF. The CDR3 DNA is TGCGCCAGCAGTGTAGAAGGGGTTTTCACCTACGAGCAGTACTTC.